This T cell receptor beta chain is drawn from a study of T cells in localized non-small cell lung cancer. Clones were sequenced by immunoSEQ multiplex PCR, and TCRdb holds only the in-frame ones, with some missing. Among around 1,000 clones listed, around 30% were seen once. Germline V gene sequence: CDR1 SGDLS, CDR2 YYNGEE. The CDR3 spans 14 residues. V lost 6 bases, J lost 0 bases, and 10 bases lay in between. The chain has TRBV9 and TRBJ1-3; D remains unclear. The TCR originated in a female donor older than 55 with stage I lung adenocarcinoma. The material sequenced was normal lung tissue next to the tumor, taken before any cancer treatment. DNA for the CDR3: TGTGCCAGCACCCGAACAGTCTCTGGAAACACCATATATTTT. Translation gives CASTRTVSGNTIYF. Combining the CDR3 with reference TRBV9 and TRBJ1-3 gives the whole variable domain DSGVTQTPKHLITATGQRVTLRCSPRSGDLSVYWYQQSLDQGLQFLIQYYNGEERAKGNILERFSAQQFPDLHSELNLSSLELGDSALYFCASTRTVSGNTIYFGEGSWLTVV.